Below, 17 T cell receptor beta chains from the same sample are listed, as sequenced in a study of OX40 agonist ivuxolimab in advanced cancers. Method: immunoSEQ multiplex PCR; TCRdb's copy keeps in-frame clones and lacks some. The sample consists of about 100,000 clones, approximately 93% of them appearing once. The starting material was CD4+ or CD8+ T cells sorted from blood, obtained in a trial of the OX40 agonist ivuxolimab. These receptors were obtained from an adult with an advanced solid tumor such as melanoma, head and neck, liver or kidney cancer.

This sequence joins TRBV9 and TRBJ1-2; 8 nucleotides match TRBD1. The CDR3 contains 14 residues. The germline V gene encodes CDR1 SGDLS and CDR2 YYNGEE. V dropped 2 bases and J dropped 9; count of bases not matched to a gene: 9. For the CDR3, the DNA is TGTGCCAGCAGCGTTCAGGGGGCGCGTTTCAGCTACACCTTC. Translating it yields CASSVQGARFSYTF.

This clone was picked up one time. This chain links TRBV5-1 with TRBJ1-2; TRBD1 might be the D (6 bases). This CDR3 region has 16 residues. Germline values: CDR1 SGHRS, CDR2 YFSETQ. Trimming took 3 bases from V and 0 from J, leaving 15 bases between them. The CDR3 reads CASSSRTDLPNYGYTF. The CDR3 DNA reads as TGCGCCAGCAGCTCGAGGACAGACCTACCTAACTATGGCTACACCTTC.

This clone was observed a single time. The gene calls are TRBV27 and TRBJ2-1; TRBD2 aligns across 8 bases. The CDR3 is made up of 15 amino acids. The V and J ends lost 7 bases and 0 bases, in that order; junction bases with no gene match: 5. Germline V gives CDR1 MNHEY, CDR2 SMNVEV (reference sequence). For the CDR3, the DNA is TGTGCCAGCATAGGCGGGGGGAGCTCCTACAATGAGCAGTTCTTC. This translates into CASIGGGSSYNEQFF.

This chain joins TRBV16 and TRBJ1-4; D is unresolved. Trimming took off 2 bases at V and 7 bases at J, with 8 bases between the two ends. Germline CDR1 and CDR2: KGHSY and FQNENV. The CDR3 is 13 residues long. The DNA for the CDR3 is TGTGCCAGCAGCCAAGTCCGGGGTGAAAAACTGTTTTTT. This encodes CASSQVRGEKLFF.

This clone was detected only once. V is TRBV11-2 and J is TRBJ2-1, with unresolved D. V lost 5 bases to trimming and J lost 1 base, with 9 bases between them. CDR1 and CDR2 from the germline V gene are SGHAT and FQNNGV. This CDR3 spans 14 amino acids. The CDR3 region is CASSREMSYNEQFF. CDR3 DNA: TGTGCCAGCAGCCGAGAGATGTCCTACAATGAGCAGTTCTTC.

The V call is TRBV28, the J call TRBJ1-1; unclear D gene. The germline V gene encodes CDR1 MDHEN and CDR2 SYDVKM. The CDR3 is 14 amino acids. V lost 7 bases and J lost 0, with 12 bases in between. The CDR3 DNA reads TGTGCCAGCACTAAACATAGCATGAACACTGAAGCTTTCTTT. Residues: CASTKHSMNTEAFF.

The V gene is TRBV5-1, the J gene TRBJ2-5; D is unresolved. CDR3 length: 16 amino acids. Looked up from germline, CDR1 is SGHRS and CDR2 is YFSETQ. V lost 0 bases and J 5 bases, leaving 17 bases between the germline ends. The CDR3 DNA follows: TGCGCCAGCAGCTTGGCGGCTAGGCTAGGCCGGGAGACCCAGTACTTC. This gives the protein CASSLAARLGRETQYF.

The gene calls are TRBV6-1 and TRBJ1-2; 7 bases fit TRBD1. The CDR3 covers 14 residues. CDR1 and CDR2 (germline): MNHNS, SASEGT. J was trimmed by 5 bases and V by 5 bases; bases with no gene match: 8. The CDR3 DNA sequence: TGTGCCAGCAGTTCACAGGGGTCGTATTATGGCTACACCTTC. Translating gives CASSSQGSYYGYTF.

V gene TRBV28 combines with J gene TRBJ2-7; possibly TRBD1 for D (7 bases). The CDR3 loop spans 15 amino acids. Trimming removed 7 bases from V and 5 bases from J, with 21 bases in between. Germline V gene sequence: CDR1 MDHEN, CDR2 SYDVKM. The CDR3 bases are TGTGCCAGCATCGTCGGGGCTGGAGGGGGCGACGAGCAGTACTTC. This codes for CASIVGAGGGDEQYF.

The chain couples TRBV6-6 to TRBJ1-1, with TRBD1 matching 7 bases. The CDR3 has 16 amino acids. CDR1 MNHNY and CDR2 SVGAGI come from the germline V gene (reference sequence). V lost 4 bases, J lost 1 base, and 9 bases stayed unmatched. The CDR3 loop is CASSFPGTVANTEAFF. For the CDR3, the DNA is TGTGCCAGCAGTTTCCCCGGGACAGTTGCGAACACTGAAGCTTTCTTT.

This chain connects TRBV5-1 to TRBJ2-7; either TRBD1 or TRBD2 may supply D (7 bases each). The CDR3 consists of 16 residues. V lost 1 base to trimming and J lost 1 base, with 15 bases between them. The germline gives CDR1 SGHRS, CDR2 YFSETQ. CDR3 bases: TGCGCCAGCAGCTTGTCCCCAGGGGGAGGGTCCTACGAGCAGTACTTC. It specifies CASSLSPGGGSYEQYF.

The chain joins TRBV15 to TRBJ2-5, with TRBD2 matching 7 bases. Germline V gene data show CDR1 as LNHNV and CDR2 as YYDKDF (reference sequence). The CDR3 contains 12 residues. Trimming at V came to 8 bases and at J to 4 bases, leaving 4 bases not matched to a gene. The CDR3, as DNA: TGTGCCACCTCTTGGGGGGGAGAGACCCAGTACTTC. Its translation: CATSWGGETQYF.

Worth noting for this clone: One junction end does not reproduce the germline sequence, and a read error may be involved. The chain links TRBV2 to TRBJ2-7, with unresolved D. In germline, CDR1 is SNHLY, CDR2 FYNNEI. CDR3 length equals 12 residues. This CDR3 is CASSLQDFLENF. CDR3 bases: TGTGCCAGCAGTCTCCAGGATTTCCTTGAGAACTTC.

The V call is TRBV5-5, the J call TRBJ2-1, with 11 bases matching TRBD2. The CDR3 loop spans 14 amino acids. V shed 4 bases, J shed 6 bases, and the junction held 3 bases outside the gene matches. CDR1 is SGHKS and CDR2 is YYEKEE in the germline V gene (reference sequence). Here the CDR3 DNA reads TGTGCCAGCAGCCGACTAGCGGGAATCAATGAGCAGTTCTTC. Its protein product is CASSRLAGINEQFF.

The genes are TRBV18 and TRBJ2-5; D gene unclear. Trimming left V 6 bases short and J 5 bases short, with 7 bases between. There are 11 residues in the CDR3. In germline, CDR1 is KGHSH, CDR2 LQKENI. CDR3 sequence: CASSNRETQYF. The CDR3, as DNA: TGTGCCAGCTCTAACCGCGAGACCCAGTACTTC. Together with reference TRBV18 and TRBJ2-5, the CDR3 gives the full variable domain: NAGVMQNPRHLVRRRGQEARLRCSPMKGHSHVYWYRQLPEEGLKFMVYLQKENIIDESGMPKERFSAEFPKEGPSILRIQQVVRGDSAAYFCASSNRETQYFGPGTRLLVL.

The chain is built from TRBV7-2 and TRBJ1-2; D is unresolved. CDR3 length: 14 amino acids. Trimming left V 4 bases short and J 4 bases short, with 13 bases between. CDR1 is SGHTA and CDR2 is FQGNSA in the germline V gene. The CDR3 bases are TGTGCCAGCAGCTCGGGTCTGGTGGGCTATGGCTACACCTTC. This gives the protein CASSSGLVGYGYTF.

The chain carries TRBV7-3 and TRBJ2-3, with D perhaps matching TRBD1 (5 bases). Germline CDR1 and CDR2: SGHTA and FQGTGA. V was clipped by 3 bases and J by 0 bases, with 10 bases between them. The CDR3 is made up of 15 amino acids. The CDR3 region is CASSLTVTSTDTQYF. The DNA for the CDR3 is TGTGCCAGCAGCTTGACAGTTACTAGCACAGATACGCAGTATTTT.